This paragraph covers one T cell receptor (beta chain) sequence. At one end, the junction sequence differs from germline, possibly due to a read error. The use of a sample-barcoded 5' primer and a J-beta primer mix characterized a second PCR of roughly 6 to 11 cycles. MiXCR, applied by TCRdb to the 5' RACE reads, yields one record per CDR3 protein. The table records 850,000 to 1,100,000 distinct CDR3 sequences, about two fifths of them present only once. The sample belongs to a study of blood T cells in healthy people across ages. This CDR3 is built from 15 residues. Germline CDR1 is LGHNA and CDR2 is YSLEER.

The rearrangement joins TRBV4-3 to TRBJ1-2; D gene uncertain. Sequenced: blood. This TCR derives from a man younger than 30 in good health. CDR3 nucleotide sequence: TGCGCCTGCAGCCCGGAAGGTCTACTGAACTATGGCTACACCTTC. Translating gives CACSPEGLLNYGYTF.